The 19 T cell receptor beta chains presented below share a single source sample, sequenced in a study of cytomegalovirus exposure and HLA in healthy donors. The PCR was carried out with 60 Vbeta primers and 13 Jbeta primers. Produced via immunoSEQ multiplex PCR; TCRdb's table is partial and in-frame only. In total, the table holds roughly 80,000 clones. Sequenced input: PBMCs. These receptors were collected from a girl between 5 and 17 years old in good health and CMV-seropositive.

The CDR3 DNA reads TGTGCCAGCAGTTCGCGAGGGAGCAATCAGCCCCAGCATTTT. It codes for CASSSRGSNQPQHF. V usage is TRBV6-5 and J usage is TRBJ1-5; no firm D call. Per the germline V gene, CDR1 is MNHEY and CDR2 is SVGAGI. The V and J ends lost 4 bases and 1 base respectively, with 8 bases between them. This CDR3 spans 14 amino acids.

The chain carries TRBV18 and TRBJ1-1, with D perhaps TRBD1 (5 bases). The V end was cut by 5 bases, the J end by 4 bases, with 14 bases between. Germline CDR1 and CDR2: KGHSH and LQKENI. There are 14 residues in the CDR3. The CDR3 sequence is CASSSRDGSTEAFF. The DNA for the CDR3 is TGTGCCAGCTCATCCCGGGACGGGAGCACTGAAGCTTTCTTT.

J is TRBJ1-1 and V is TRBV28, with 11 bases identical to TRBD1. V was clipped by 2 bases and J by 13 bases; unmatched bases: 12. The CDR3 has 15 residues. The germline CDR1 and CDR2 sequences are MDHEN and SYDVKM. CDR3 DNA: TGTGCCAGCAGTTTACCCGGGACAGGGGGAGACAAAGTTTTCTTT. Translating it yields CASSLPGTGGDKVFF. Together with reference TRBV28 and TRBJ1-1, the CDR3 gives the full variable domain: DVKVTQSSRYLVKRTGEKVFLECVQDMDHENMFWYRQDPGLGLRLIYFSYDVKMKEKGDIPEGYSVSREKKERFSLILESASTNQTSMYLCASSLPGTGGDKVFFGQGTRLTVV.

The gene calls are TRBV6-6 and TRBJ2-7; 7 bases align to TRBD2. Germline CDR1 MNHNY, CDR2 SVGAGI (reference sequence). The CDR3 runs 15 residues. The junction had 6 bases not matched to a gene; V was cut back by 2 bases and J by 2 bases. The CDR3 coding sequence is TGTGCCAGCAGTTACGGGACTACCTCTCCCTACGAGCAGTACTTC. It codes for CASSYGTTSPYEQYF.

The chain carries TRBV29-1 and TRBJ1-1; 10 nucleotides align to TRBD1. The germline V gene encodes CDR1 SQVTM and CDR2 ANQGSEA. Germline trimming cut 7 bases from V and 4 bases from J; bases unmatched to any gene: 9. The CDR3 length is 14 residues. The CDR3 region has the DNA TGCAGCGCCGGGACAGGGGACGTAGGCACTGAAGCTTTCTTT. It yields the protein CSAGTGDVGTEAFF. The whole variable domain, filled in from reference TRBV29-1 and TRBJ1-1, reads SAVISQKPSRDICQRGTSLTIQCQVDSQVTMMFWYRQQPGQSLTLIATANQGSEATYESGFVIDKFPISRPNLTFSTLTVSNMSPEDSSIYLCSAGTGDVGTEAFFGQGTRLTVV.

The rearrangement links TRBV10-3 to TRBJ1-6, with 10 bases aligning to TRBD1. CDR1 and CDR2 (germline): ENHRY, SYGVKD. Trimming cost V 6 bases and J 10 bases; bases outside gene matches: 9. This CDR3 region has 15 residues. CDR3 protein: CAIRYAGTGESPLHF. The CDR3 nucleotides are TGTGCCATCAGGTACGCCGGGACAGGGGAATCACCCCTCCACTTT.

The chain carries TRBV4-1 and TRBJ1-2, with no clear D. The CDR3 consists of 13 residues. The V end was cut by 2 bases, the J end by 8 bases, with 12 bases between. Per the germline V gene, CDR1 is MGHRA and CDR2 is YSYEKL. In DNA form, the CDR3 reads TGCGCCAGCAGCCAAAACGTCCCCGGGGGCTACACCTTC. It is translated as CASSQNVPGGYTF.

This chain uses TRBV2 with TRBJ1-4, with 9 bases identical to TRBD1. The CDR3 has 12 residues. J gave up 10 bases and V 6 bases, and 3 bases lay outside the gene matches. CDR1 SNHLY and CDR2 FYNNEI come from the germline V gene. CDR3 loop: CASRQGAGKLFF. The DNA of the CDR3 is TGTGCCAGCAGACAGGGGGCTGGAAAACTGTTTTTT.

V usage is TRBV25-1 and J usage is TRBJ1-5; D uncertain. V was clipped by 4 bases and J by 1 base, with 8 bases between them. There are 14 residues in the CDR3. CDR1 and CDR2 from the germline V gene are MGHDK and SYGVNS. The CDR3 sequence is CASSGETSNQPQHF. In nucleotides, the CDR3 is TGTGCCAGCAGTGGGGAGACAAGCAATCAGCCCCAGCATTTT. The full variable domain, completed using reference TRBV25-1 and TRBJ1-5, is EADIYQTPRYLVIGTGKKITLECSQTMGHDKMYWYQQDPGMELHLIHYSYGVNSTEKGDLSSESTVSRIRTEHFPLTLESARPSHTSQYLCASSGETSNQPQHFGDGTRLSIL.

The V and J genes are TRBV28 and TRBJ1-3, with a tentative D call TRBD1 (5 bases). This CDR3 has 15 amino acids. The V end lost 11 bases, the J end lost 0 bases, and 17 bases lay between the germline ends. CDR1 MDHEN and CDR2 SYDVKM come from the germline V gene. As DNA, the CDR3 is TGTGCCGGGGGAGGAGGGCCAGTCTCTGGAAACACCATATATTTT. It translates to CAGGGGPVSGNTIYF.

The rearrangement uses TRBV4-3 and TRBJ1-6; 9 nucleotides agree with TRBD1. Per the germline V gene, CDR1 is LGHNA and CDR2 is YSLEER. The CDR3 length is 17 residues. Trimming took 1 base from V and 5 from J; bases not matched to a gene: 6. Here the CDR3 reads CASSQGGTGSNNSPLHF. CDR3 nucleotides: TGCGCCAGCAGCCAAGGGGGGACAGGGAGTAATAATTCACCCCTCCACTTT.

V gene TRBV4-1 combines with J gene TRBJ2-5; possibly TRBD2 for D (5 bases). The CDR3 spans 14 residues. V lost 0 bases, J lost 4 bases, and 9 bases lay in between. From germline, CDR1 is MGHRA and CDR2 YSYEKL. The CDR3 spells CASSQDEAVETQYF. The CDR3 DNA sequence: TGCGCCAGCAGCCAAGATGAAGCGGTAGAGACCCAGTACTTC.

As regards this clone: The junction does not match germline at one end; this may be a read error. The V gene is TRBV6-6, the J gene TRBJ1-1; D is perhaps TRBD1 (6 bases). Germline V gene lookup returns CDR1 MNHNY and CDR2 SVGAGI (reference sequence). The CDR3 has 13 amino acids. CDR3 in amino acids: CASSPGQNTEDFF. CDR3 nucleotides: TGTGCCAGCAGTCCTGGACAGAACACTGAAGATTTCTTT.

V usage is TRBV9 and J usage is TRBJ2-1; no clear D gene. The CDR3 runs to 16 residues. V was cut by 1 base and J by 5 bases, with 16 bases left in between. In germline, CDR1 is SGDLS, CDR2 YYNGEE. CDR3 sequence (DNA): TGTGCCAGCAGCGTAAGCGCGAGATCAATCCACAATGAGCAGTTCTTC. Protein: CASSVSARSIHNEQFF.

The V gene is TRBV2, the J gene TRBJ1-2; D is undetermined. CDR1 and CDR2 (germline): SNHLY, FYNNEI. The CDR3 consists of 10 residues. Trimming cost V 8 bases and J 5 bases, with 6 bases left between them. The CDR3 bases are TGTGCCAGCGGGGAGTATGGCTACACCTTC. This translates into CASGEYGYTF.

The chain recombines TRBV28 with TRBJ1-2; 7 nucleotides line up with TRBD1. The CDR3 covers 13 residues. The V and J ends lost 8 bases and 6 bases, in that order; junction bases with no gene match: 9. CDR1 and CDR2 from the germline V gene are MDHEN and SYDVKM. In nucleotides, the CDR3 is TGTGCCAGCTCCGGGACAGCCCCCCATGGCTACACCTTC. Its protein is CASSGTAPHGYTF.

The chain recombines TRBV15 with TRBJ1-6, with 7 bases that match TRBD1. Germline-derived CDR1 and CDR2 are LNHNV and YYDKDF (reference sequence). The CDR3 is made up of 14 amino acids. V trimming: 7 bases; J trimming: 6 bases; junction bases outside the gene matches: 6. CDR3 loop: CATTTGTANSPLHF. Written as DNA, the CDR3 is TGTGCCACCACTACCGGGACAGCTAATTCACCCCTCCACTTT.

V gene TRBV2 combines with J gene TRBJ1-5; D remains ambiguous. V was clipped by 6 bases and J by 2 bases, with 8 bases between them. The CDR3 sequence is 13 residues long. In germline, CDR1 is SNHLY, CDR2 FYNNEI. Written as DNA, the CDR3 is TGTGCCAGCAGCTTCTCCGGCAATCAGCCCCAGCATTTT. Translation gives CASSFSGNQPQHF.

The rearrangement uses TRBV5-1 and TRBJ1-2; D perhaps matches TRBD1 (5 bases). V lost 3 bases and J lost 2, with 14 bases in between. The CDR3 runs 15 residues. CDR1 and CDR2 (germline): SGHRS, YFSETQ. The CDR3 here is CASSSIWGGNYGYTF. DNA of the CDR3: TGCGCCAGCAGCTCCATATGGGGGGGGAACTATGGCTACACCTTC.